Following are 7 T cell receptor beta chains from one sample sequenced in a study of cytomegalovirus exposure and HLA in healthy donors. 13 Jbeta primers and 60 Vbeta primers were used for the PCR. The assay was immunoSEQ multiplex PCR, and TCRdb's table has in-frame clones only and misses some. The data show under 150,000 clones, around 80% seen once. The sequencing input was PBMCs. The receptor set was obtained from a man aged 50 to 60 in good health and CMV-seronegative.

This rearrangement joins TRBV16 to TRBJ1-4, with 9 bases aligning to TRBD1. Germline V gives CDR1 KGHSY, CDR2 FQNENV. Losses at the gene ends were 4 bases for V and 2 bases for J; bases not matched to a gene: 2. The CDR3 consists of 15 residues. In nucleotides, the CDR3 is TGTGCCAGCAGCCCCGGACAGGGGACTAATGAAAAACTGTTTTTT. Translation: CASSPGQGTNEKLFF.

The sample holds one count of this clone. The V and J genes are TRBV30 and TRBJ1-3, with D perhaps matching TRBD1 (5 bases). The CDR3 consists of 13 residues. Between the trimmed V and J ends, which lost 7 bases and 7 bases, there was a span of 17 bases. Germline-derived CDR1 and CDR2 are GTSNPN and SVGIG (reference sequence). The CDR3 is CAFNRGGQNTIYF. The DNA of the CDR3 is TGTGCCTTCAATAGGGGAGGCCAGAACACCATATATTTT.

The rearrangement links TRBV2 to TRBJ2-1, with no clear D. The CDR3 runs to 15 residues. Trimming cost V 3 bases and J 3 bases, with 12 bases left between them. Germline CDR1 SNHLY, CDR2 FYNNEI. The CDR3 DNA follows: TGTGCCAGCAGTGATCGAGACAAGATCTACAATGAGCAGTTCTTC. As protein: CASSDRDKIYNEQFF.

This chain links TRBV5-1 with TRBJ2-5; D not resolved. The ends were cut back, 4 bases at V and 0 bases at J, with 7 bases in the middle. The CDR3 consists of 13 residues. The germline V gene encodes CDR1 SGHRS and CDR2 YFSETQ. CDR3 nucleotide sequence: TGCGCCAGCAGCCCGGAGTACCAAGAGACCCAGTACTTC. Its translation: CASSPEYQETQYF.

The CDR3 DNA reads as TGTGCCAGCAGCTTTTATCGGAACACTGAAGCTTTCTTT. It yields the protein CASSFYRNTEAFF. The rearrangement uses TRBV5-4 and TRBJ1-1, with no clear D. Germline V lookup: CDR1 SGHNT, CDR2 YYREEE (reference sequence). This CDR3 region has 13 residues. Deletions cut 2 bases from V and 1 base from J, with 6 bases between.

Comment on this clone: Other nucleotide sequences in the sample specify the same CDR3. V is TRBV6-4 and J is TRBJ1-1; D is unresolved. The germline V gene encodes CDR1 MRHNA and CDR2 SNTAGT. The CDR3 runs to 13 residues. V lost 3 bases, J lost 0 bases, and 5 bases lay in between. The CDR3 spells CASSESMNTEAFF. For the CDR3, the DNA is TGTGCCAGCAGTGAATCCATGAACACTGAAGCTTTCTTT.

V and J are TRBV4-1 and TRBJ1-4; D is unresolved. Trimming removed 4 bases at V and 2 bases at J, with 11 bases between. This CDR3 is built from 15 residues. From germline, CDR1 is MGHRA and CDR2 YSYEKL. CDR3 region: CASSPPLRTNEKLFF. The CDR3 DNA reads as TGCGCCAGCAGCCCTCCCCTCCGGACTAATGAAAAACTGTTTTTT.